What follows are 3 T cell receptor beta chains derived from one specimen sequenced in a study of cytomegalovirus exposure and HLA in healthy donors. Researchers ran the PCR with 60 Vbeta and 13 Jbeta primers. The assay was immunoSEQ multiplex PCR, and TCRdb's table has in-frame clones only and misses some. The data hold about 67,000 clones, with around 80% observed a single time. Specimen: PBMCs. These receptors all stem from a man in his forties or fifties in good health and CMV-seronegative.

V gene TRBV18 combines with J gene TRBJ2-1; TRBD2 is a possible D gene (7 bases). V shed 2 bases and J shed 8 bases, with 19 bases lying between them. CDR1 and CDR2 from the germline V gene are KGHSH and LQKENI. This CDR3 contains 16 residues. The CDR3 DNA reads as TGTGCCAGCTCACCATTTCGAGGGGGGGCCATCGATGAGCAGTTCTTC. It encodes CASSPFRGGAIDEQFF. Looking up the rest from reference TRBV18 and TRBJ2-1 gives the full variable domain: NAGVMQNPRHLVRRRGQEARLRCSPMKGHSHVYWYRQLPEEGLKFMVYLQKENIIDESGMPKERFSAEFPKEGPSILRIQQVVRGDSAAYFCASSPFRGGAIDEQFFGPGTRLTVL.

With respect to this clone: This is likely a read error, given that the CDR3 carries no conserved phenylalanine or tryptophan at its end. The chain combines TRBV28 with TRBJ2-7; D not resolved. Per the germline V gene, CDR1 is MDHEN and CDR2 is SYDVKM. This CDR3 is 19 amino acids long. Trimming cost V 4 bases and J 2 bases, with 27 bases left between them. The CDR3 nucleotides are TGTGCCAGCAGTTCGCGGAACCCCCTACCGGATCACCCGACCTACGAGCAGTACCTC. Translating it yields CASSSRNPLPDHPTYEQYL.

The V call is TRBV27, the J call TRBJ2-7; 10 nucleotides agree with TRBD2. The CDR3 consists of 16 residues. The germline V gene has CDR1 MNHEY and CDR2 SMNVEV (reference sequence). With V trimmed by 2 bases and J by 6 bases, 10 bases remained unmatched. The CDR3 DNA is TGTGCCAGCAGTTTACTGGTAGCGGGAGGAAAAGGCGAGCAGTACTTC. It translates to CASSLLVAGGKGEQYF.